The sequence of this T cell receptor beta chain was determined in a study of T-cell reconstitution after alpha-beta-depleted transplantation in children. Unique molecular identifiers were incorporated into the prepared TCRbeta library. TCRdb re-called the PCR reads with MiXCR, one entry per CDR3 protein. The data contain 300,000 to 350,000 distinct CDR3 sequences, 15% to 20% of them singletons. This clonotype has only a few counts. The antigen is undetermined. Regarding the study as a whole: About two months after transplant, alpha-beta T cells reportedly came from several hundred expanded graft clones. From newly produced T cells came most of the T-cell counts and diversity one year after transplant.

This CDR3 comprises 14 residues. Trimming took 4 bases from V and 7 from J; bases not matched to a gene: 7. The sample here was PBMCs, mostly from graft donor cells, taken 360 days after TCRalphabeta/CD19-depleted stem cell transplant. The J gene is TRBJ2-1, the V gene TRBV12-3 or TRBV12-4, with 7 positions matching TRBD2. The clonotype was recovered from a male patient between 2 and 15 years old who had a stem cell transplant for acute lymphoblastic leukemia, so the T cells may come from the graft donor. CDR3 protein: CASSWGGEGNEQFF. In nucleotides, the CDR3 is TGTGCCAGCAGTTGGGGAGGGGAGGGAAATGAGCAGTTCTTC.